Below are 21 T cell receptor beta chains sequenced from a single sample in a study of shared clonotypes between healthy human individuals. Assay used: immunoSEQ multiplex PCR; TCRdb lists only in-frame clones, some missing. The sample records some 2,400,000 clones, more than 90% being singletons. Material for sequencing was naive CD4+ T cells sorted from blood. Subset in this sample: CD45RA+ positively selected. Receptor source: a man younger than 35 in good health.

As concerns this clone: A read error may account for a junction end that differs from germline. This CDR3 is CASSSYTSGVYGQYF. For the CDR3, the DNA is TGTGCCAGCAGCTCATATACTAGCGGGGTCTACGGGCAGTACTTC. The chain is built from TRBV7-9 and TRBJ2-7, with 10 bases aligning to TRBD2. The germline CDR1 and CDR2 sequences are SEHNR and FQNEAQ (reference sequence). This CDR3 comprises 15 residues.

A word on this clone: Other DNA sequences in the sample encode the same CDR3. The V and J genes are TRBV27 and TRBJ2-1, with a weak D call TRBD2 (5 bases). This CDR3 comprises 13 residues. V dropped 2 bases and J dropped 6 bases, with 8 bases sitting between them. Germline V CDR1 and CDR2: MNHEY, SMNVEV (reference sequence). The CDR3 here is CASSLGLANEQFF. The CDR3, as DNA: TGTGCCAGCAGTTTAGGGCTAGCCAATGAGCAGTTCTTC.

The chain has TRBV18 and TRBJ2-2; D ambiguous. This CDR3 is built from 13 residues. Trimming pared 3 bases from V and 4 bases from J, leaving 6 bases between. The germline CDR1 and CDR2 sequences are KGHSH and LQKENI. CDR3 in amino acids: CASSPTSTGELFF. As DNA, the CDR3 is TGTGCCAGCTCACCCACATCCACCGGGGAGCTGTTTTTT.

The chain uses TRBV9 and TRBJ2-7, with D tentatively TRBD1 (6 bases). Trimming stripped 4 bases from V and 2 bases from J, with 13 bases between. The CDR3 spans 14 residues. Germline V gives CDR1 SGDLS, CDR2 YYNGEE. The CDR3 protein is CASSRETGTYEQYF. The CDR3 DNA sequence: TGTGCCAGCAGCCGTGAGACAGGAACCTACGAGCAGTACTTC.

The rearrangement links TRBV6-1 to TRBJ2-4; TRBD2 matches at 9 bases. Germline V gene lookup returns CDR1 MNHNS and CDR2 SASEGT. The V gene end was trimmed by 4 bases and the J gene end by 2 bases; junction bases not matched to a gene: 18. CDR3 length equals 20 residues. The CDR3 here is CASSGGRGTSIDLTKNIQYF. CDR3 coding DNA: TGTGCCAGCAGTGGGGGGCGCGGGACTAGCATCGATCTGACCAAAAACATTCAGTACTTC.

This chain connects TRBV10-1 to TRBJ2-7, with TRBD2 matching 8 bases. V dropped 1 base and J dropped 1; count of bases not matched to a gene: 3. Germline-derived CDR1 and CDR2 are WNHNN and SYGVQD (reference sequence). The CDR3 is 15 residues long. The CDR3 nucleotides read TGCGCCAGCAGTGAGTGGTCTAGCGGGTCCTACGAGCAGTACTTC. As protein: CASSEWSSGSYEQYF.

The rearrangement links TRBV10-3 to TRBJ2-1; either TRBD1 or TRBD2 may fit D (5 bases each). CDR1 ENHRY and CDR2 SYGVKD come from the germline V gene. Trimming left V 6 bases short and J 6 bases short, with 18 bases between. The CDR3 sequence is 15 residues long. The CDR3 spells CAISLQVGTTNEQFF. The CDR3 DNA reads TGTGCCATCAGCTTACAGGTAGGGACGACCAATGAGCAGTTCTTC.

This sequence joins TRBV11-2 and TRBJ1-2; D is undetermined. Germline CDR1 and CDR2: SGHAT and FQNNGV. Between the trimmed V and J ends, which lost 3 bases and 0 bases, there was a span of 5 bases. This CDR3 has 13 amino acids. The CDR3 sequence: CASSFGANYGYTF. The CDR3 nucleotides are TGTGCCAGCAGCTTCGGGGCTAACTATGGCTACACCTTC.

V gene TRBV9 combines with J gene TRBJ2-1; the D is unclear. Trimming removed 0 bases at V and 6 bases at J, with 7 bases between. The germline CDR1 and CDR2 sequences are SGDLS and YYNGEE. The CDR3 has 13 amino acids. The CDR3 loop reads CASSVARSNEQFF. CDR3 sequence (DNA): TGTGCCAGCAGCGTAGCCAGGTCCAATGAGCAGTTCTTC.

This clone was seen just once. This chain connects TRBV6-5 to TRBJ2-2, with D possibly matching TRBD2 (6 bases). CDR3 length: 16 residues. Between the trimmed V and J ends, which lost 4 bases and 5 bases, there was a span of 17 bases. CDR1 MNHEY and CDR2 SVGAGI come from the germline V gene. CDR3 in DNA: TGTGCCAGCAGTTCCCCCTTGGGGGGAGGAACCGGGGAGCTGTTTTTT. This encodes CASSSPLGGGTGELFF.

The V gene is TRBV5-4, the J gene TRBJ2-4; 9 positions agree with TRBD1. Looked up from germline, CDR1 is SGHNT and CDR2 is YYREEE (reference sequence). V gave up 5 bases and J gave up 0 bases; unmatched junction bases: 15. The CDR3 consists of 19 residues. In DNA, the CDR3 is TGTGCCAGCAGTTCAACAGGGGGCTCGCGGAGGGGAGCCAAAAACATTCAGTACTTC. Protein product: CASSSTGGSRRGAKNIQYF.

This sequence joins TRBV2 and TRBJ2-7, with 9 bases lining up with TRBD1. The V segment lost 8 bases and the J segment 2 bases; nucleotides outside the gene matches: 1. There are 12 residues in the CDR3. Germline V gene data show CDR1 as SNHLY and CDR2 as FYNNEI. The CDR3 reads CASGTGPYEQYF. The DNA of the CDR3 is TGTGCCAGCGGGACAGGGCCCTACGAGCAGTACTTC.

This clone was observed once. A much larger clone lies one base from this, so it may be a read error. In the same sample, other DNA sequences code for this CDR3. This chain uses TRBV28 with TRBJ1-2; the match to TRBD1 covers 7 bases. The CDR3 covers 13 residues. Germline V gene data show CDR1 as MDHEN and CDR2 as SYDVKM. Trimming at V came to 6 bases and at J to 2 bases, leaving 3 bases not matched to a gene. DNA for the CDR3: TGTGCCAGCAGCCTGGACAGGAACTATGGCTACACCTTC. This codes for CASSLDRNYGYTF.

The chain employs TRBV5-1 and TRBJ2-5; the match to TRBD2 covers 9 bases. The germline V gene has CDR1 SGHRS and CDR2 YFSETQ. There are 16 residues in the CDR3. The V segment lost 3 bases and the J segment 2 bases; nucleotides outside the gene matches: 8. The CDR3 nucleotides read TGCGCCAGCAGCTCCGTAAGCGGGAGGTCTCAAGAGACCCAGTACTTC. Residues: CASSSVSGRSQETQYF. Drawing the rest from reference TRBV5-1 and TRBJ2-5, the complete variable domain is KAGVTQTPRYLIKTRGQQVTLSCSPISGHRSVSWYQQTPGQGLQFLFEYFSETQRNKGNFPGRFSGRQFSNSRSEMNVSTLELGDSALYLCASSSVSGRSQETQYFGPGTRLLVL.

The rearrangement links TRBV29-1 to TRBJ1-1; a weak D match, TRBD1 (5 bases). Deletions cut 3 bases from V and 5 bases from J, with 19 bases between. The length of the CDR3 is 15 residues. Germline CDR1 is SQVTM and CDR2 is ANQGSEA. CDR3 amino acids: CSVELVGVLGTEAFF. In DNA form, the CDR3 reads TGCAGCGTTGAGTTAGTAGGGGTCCTAGGGACTGAAGCTTTCTTT. The full variable domain, its missing parts supplied by reference TRBV29-1 and TRBJ1-1, is SAVISQKPSRDICQRGTSLTIQCQVDSQVTMMFWYRQQPGQSLTLIATANQGSEATYESGFVIDKFPISRPNLTFSTLTVSNMSPEDSSIYLCSVELVGVLGTEAFFGQGTRLTVV.

The chain links TRBV19 to TRBJ1-1, with 7 nucleotides matching TRBD1. The CDR3 consists of 14 residues. CDR1 and CDR2 (germline): LNHDA, SQIVND (reference sequence). The V gene end was trimmed by 3 bases and the J gene end by 7 bases; junction bases not matched to a gene: 8. The CDR3 nucleotides are TGTGCCAGTAGTATTTTAGGGGGCGTTGGTGAAGCTTTCTTT. Its protein product is CASSILGGVGEAFF. Looking up the rest from reference TRBV19 and TRBJ1-1 gives the full variable domain: DGGITQSPKYLFRKEGQNVTLSCEQNLNHDAMYWYRQDPGQGLRLIYYSQIVNDFQKGDIAEGYSVSREKKESFPLTVTSAQKNPTAFYLCASSILGGVGEAFFGQGTRLTVV.

About this clone: Other DNA sequences in this specimen translate into the identical CDR3. The genes are TRBV7-2 and TRBJ2-3; TRBD2 matches at 10 bases. The CDR3 has 15 residues. V dropped 8 bases and J dropped 2; count of bases not matched to a gene: 7. Germline CDR1 is SGHTA and CDR2 is FQGNSA. CDR3 sequence: CASSLSGRDTDTQYF. CDR3 sequence (DNA): TGTGCCAGCTCGTTAAGCGGGAGGGACACAGATACGCAGTATTTT.

This chain connects TRBV4-3 to TRBJ2-2; no clear D gene. Trimming removed 2 bases from V and 5 bases from J, with 15 bases in between. Germline lookup yields CDR1 LGHNA and CDR2 YSLEER. The CDR3 contains 16 residues. CDR3 coding DNA: TGCGCCAGCAGCCAACAAGTAGCAGGAAATACCGGGGAGCTGTTTTTT. Translated: CASSQQVAGNTGELFF.

This clone was counted once. The chain recombines TRBV10-1 with TRBJ2-5; possible D gene TRBD2, 6 bases. V dropped 2 bases and J dropped 4 bases, with 11 bases sitting between them. This CDR3 has 14 residues. Germline V gives CDR1 WNHNN, CDR2 SYGVQD (reference sequence). CDR3 nucleotides: TGCGCCAGCAGTGAGATGGCGGGGCGAGAGACCCAGTACTTC. Translated, it gives CASSEMAGRETQYF.

The chain combines TRBV19 with TRBJ2-7, with 9 nucleotides matching TRBD2. Trimming at V came to 7 bases and at J to 3 bases, leaving 7 bases not matched to a gene. Germline assignment: CDR1 LNHDA and CDR2 SQIVND (reference sequence). The CDR3 is 14 amino acids. The CDR3, as DNA: TGTGCCAGTACATCGAGCGGGGGGAACTACGAGCAGTACTTC. The encoded protein is CASTSSGGNYEQYF. Drawing the rest from reference TRBV19 and TRBJ2-7, the complete variable domain is DGGITQSPKYLFRKEGQNVTLSCEQNLNHDAMYWYRQDPGQGLRLIYYSQIVNDFQKGDIAEGYSVSREKKESFPLTVTSAQKNPTAFYLCASTSSGGNYEQYFGPGTRLTVT.

This chain links TRBV2 with TRBJ1-4; D is unresolved. This CDR3 has 14 amino acids. V gave up 8 bases and J gave up 4 bases, with 14 bases separating them. In germline, CDR1 is SNHLY, CDR2 FYNNEI. This chain's CDR3 is CASLLSTFNEKLFF. The CDR3 DNA follows: TGTGCCAGCTTGCTATCTACATTTAATGAAAAACTGTTTTTT.